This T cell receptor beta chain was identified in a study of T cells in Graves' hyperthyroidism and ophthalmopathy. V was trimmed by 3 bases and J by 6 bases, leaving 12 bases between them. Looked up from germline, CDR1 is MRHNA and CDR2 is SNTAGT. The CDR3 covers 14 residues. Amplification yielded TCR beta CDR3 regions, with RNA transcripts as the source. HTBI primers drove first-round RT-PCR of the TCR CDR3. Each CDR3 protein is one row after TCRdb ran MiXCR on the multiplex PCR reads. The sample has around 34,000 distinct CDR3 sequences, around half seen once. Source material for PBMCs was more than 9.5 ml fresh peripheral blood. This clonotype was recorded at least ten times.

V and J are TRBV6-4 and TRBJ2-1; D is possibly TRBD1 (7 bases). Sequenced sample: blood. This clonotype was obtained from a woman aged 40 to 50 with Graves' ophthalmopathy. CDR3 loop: CASSETGEANEQFF. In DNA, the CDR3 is TGTGCCAGCAGTGAAACAGGGGAGGCCAATGAGCAGTTCTTC.